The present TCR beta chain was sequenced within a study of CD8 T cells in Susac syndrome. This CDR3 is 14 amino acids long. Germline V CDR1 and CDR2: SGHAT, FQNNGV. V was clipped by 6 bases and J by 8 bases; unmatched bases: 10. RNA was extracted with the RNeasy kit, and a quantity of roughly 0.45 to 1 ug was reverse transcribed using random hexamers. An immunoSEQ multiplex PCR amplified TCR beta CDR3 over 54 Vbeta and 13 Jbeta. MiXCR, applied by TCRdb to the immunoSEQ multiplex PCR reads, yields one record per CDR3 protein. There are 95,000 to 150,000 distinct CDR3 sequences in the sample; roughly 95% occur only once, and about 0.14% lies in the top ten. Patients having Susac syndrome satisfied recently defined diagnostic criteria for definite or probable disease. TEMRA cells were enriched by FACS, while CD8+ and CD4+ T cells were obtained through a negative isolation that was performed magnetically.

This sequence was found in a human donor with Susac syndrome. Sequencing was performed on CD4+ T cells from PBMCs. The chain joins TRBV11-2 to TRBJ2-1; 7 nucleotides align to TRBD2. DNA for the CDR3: TGTGCCAGCAGACCTCCAGCGGGGAACGATGAGCAGTTCTTC. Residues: CASRPPAGNDEQFF.